The text below deals with one T cell receptor beta chain. Antigen: not known. The source of the sample is a study of T-cell memory formation after mild COVID-19. Study-wide results and caveats: There was no confirmation that second-wave clones peaking on day 37 were SARS-CoV-2 specific.

From germline, CDR1 is SGHTA and CDR2 FQGTGA. This CDR3 comprises 15 residues. The V and J ends lost 2 bases and 6 bases, in that order; junction bases with no gene match: 7. TCRdb fed the 5' RACE reads into MiXCR, producing one record per CDR3 protein. The sample yields a few hundred thousand distinct CDR3 sequences, approximately 21% seen once. The sequence derives from an adult woman who had mild COVID-19 (a few samples of this study predate the infection). Cell type and time point are not known. The sequenced sample was PBMCs or a T cell subset sorted from them (not recorded which). The chain links TRBV7-3 to TRBJ1-5, with TRBD1 identical over 7 bases. The CDR3 region is CASSLSGGAAQPQHF. In DNA form, the CDR3 reads TGTGCCAGCAGCTTATCAGGGGGGGCGGCTCAGCCCCAGCATTTT. The full variable domain, in which reference TRBV7-3 and TRBJ1-5 provide the parts outside the CDR3, is GAGVSQTPSNKVTEKGKYVELRCDPISGHTALYWYRQSLGQGPEFLIYFQGTGAADDSGLPNDRFFAVRPEGSVSTLKIQRTERGDSAVYLCASSLSGGAAQPQHFGDGTRLSIL.